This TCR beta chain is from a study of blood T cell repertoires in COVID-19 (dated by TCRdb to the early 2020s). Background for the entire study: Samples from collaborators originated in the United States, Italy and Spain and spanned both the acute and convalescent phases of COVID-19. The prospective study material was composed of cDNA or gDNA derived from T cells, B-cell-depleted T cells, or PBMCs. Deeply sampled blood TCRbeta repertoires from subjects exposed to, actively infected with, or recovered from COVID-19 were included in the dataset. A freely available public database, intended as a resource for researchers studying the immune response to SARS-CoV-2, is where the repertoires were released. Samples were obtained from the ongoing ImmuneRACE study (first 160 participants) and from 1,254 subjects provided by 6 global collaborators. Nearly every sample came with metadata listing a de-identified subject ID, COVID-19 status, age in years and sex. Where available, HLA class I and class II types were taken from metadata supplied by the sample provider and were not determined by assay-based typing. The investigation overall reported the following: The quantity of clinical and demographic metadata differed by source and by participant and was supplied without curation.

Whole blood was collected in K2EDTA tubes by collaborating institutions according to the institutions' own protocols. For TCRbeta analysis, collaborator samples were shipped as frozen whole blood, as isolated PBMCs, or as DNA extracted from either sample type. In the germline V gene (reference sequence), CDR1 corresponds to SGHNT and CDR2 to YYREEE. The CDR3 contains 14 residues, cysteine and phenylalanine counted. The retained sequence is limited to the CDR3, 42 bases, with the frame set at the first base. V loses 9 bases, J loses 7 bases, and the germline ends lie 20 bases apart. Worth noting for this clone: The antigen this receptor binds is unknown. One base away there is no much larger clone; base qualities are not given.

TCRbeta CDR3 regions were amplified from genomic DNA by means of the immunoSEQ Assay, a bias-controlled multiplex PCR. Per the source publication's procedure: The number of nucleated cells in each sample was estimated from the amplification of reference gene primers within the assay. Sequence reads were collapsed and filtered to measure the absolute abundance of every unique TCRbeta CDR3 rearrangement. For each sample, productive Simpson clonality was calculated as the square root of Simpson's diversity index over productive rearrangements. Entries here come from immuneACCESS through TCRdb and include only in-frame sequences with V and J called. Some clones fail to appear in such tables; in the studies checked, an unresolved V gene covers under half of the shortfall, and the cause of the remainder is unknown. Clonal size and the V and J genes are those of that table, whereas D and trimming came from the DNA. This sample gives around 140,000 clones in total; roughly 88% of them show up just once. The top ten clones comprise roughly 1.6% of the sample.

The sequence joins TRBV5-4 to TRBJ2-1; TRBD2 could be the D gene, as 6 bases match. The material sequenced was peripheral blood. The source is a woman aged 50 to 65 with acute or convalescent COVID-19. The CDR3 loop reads CATSGSQYVNEQFF. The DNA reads TGTGCCACTTCCGGGAGTCAATACGTGAATGAGCAGTTCTTC.